The 26 T cell receptor beta chains in this list originate from one sample, sequenced in a study of shared clonotypes between healthy human individuals. Data came from immunoSEQ multiplex PCR; TCRdb stores just in-frame clones and leaves some out. The table records more than 2 million clones, about 95% of them present only once. CD45RO-negative CD8 cells positively selected for CCR7 made up the naive population, which excluded terminally differentiated effector memory CD45RA+ cells. The source material was naive CD8+ T cells sorted from blood. Receptors originate from a man between 18 and 35 years old in good health.

Notes on this clone: A junction end diverges from the germline sequence, so it may reflect a read error. Other DNA sequences in the sample encode the same CDR3. The chain uses TRBV5-1 and TRBJ2-7; D uncertain. CDR1 SGHRS and CDR2 YFSETQ come from the germline V gene. The length of the CDR3 is 12 residues. The CDR3 is CASSLDGGEQYF. The CDR3 bases are TGCGCCAGCAGTTTGGACGGCGGCGAGCAGTACTTC.

V gene TRBV15 combines with J gene TRBJ2-3; unclear D gene. The V and J ends lost 6 bases and 4 bases respectively, with 14 bases between them. Germline V gives CDR1 LNHNV, CDR2 YYDKDF (reference sequence). This CDR3 has 14 amino acids. The CDR3 is CATRNRKGPDTQYF. CDR3 nucleotides: TGTGCCACCAGGAACCGTAAAGGCCCAGATACGCAGTATTTT.

In regard to this clone: A read error may account for a junction end that differs from germline. V is TRBV25-1 and J is TRBJ2-7; TRBD1 aligns across 9 bases. Germline CDR1 and CDR2: MGHDK and SYGVNS. The CDR3 length is 15 residues. This CDR3 is CAGSEYGTGINEQYF. CDR3 sequence (DNA): TGTGCCGGCAGTGAATACGGGACAGGGATCAACGAGCAGTACTTC.

This chain uses TRBV29-1 with TRBJ2-5; a possible D gene is TRBD1 (5 bases). V was pared by 2 bases and J by 4 bases, with 8 bases between. Germline V lookup: CDR1 SQVTM, CDR2 ANQGSEA. The CDR3 has 12 amino acids. CDR3 residues: CSVELGVETQYF. CDR3 bases: TGCAGCGTTGAACTAGGGGTAGAGACCCAGTACTTC.

The V and J genes are TRBV2 and TRBJ1-1, with D unresolved. Germline V lookup: CDR1 SNHLY, CDR2 FYNNEI. The CDR3 consists of 13 residues. Trimming cost V 4 bases and J 1 base, with 7 bases left between them. The CDR3 nucleotides read TGTGCCAGCAGTGGCTCTTGGAACACTGAAGCTTTCTTT. Its protein is CASSGSWNTEAFF.

The V call is TRBV2, the J call TRBJ2-1; D gene ambiguous. The CDR3 extends over 12 amino acids. The ends were cut back, 2 bases at V and 12 bases at J, with 11 bases in the middle. Germline V gives CDR1 SNHLY, CDR2 FYNNEI. CDR3 nucleotides: TGTGCCAGCAGTGAACGGGCTAAAGGGCAGTTCTTC. Residues: CASSERAKGQFF.

On this clone: This CDR3 is also generated by other DNA sequences in the sample. The chain employs TRBV4-3 and TRBJ2-5; TRBD2 matches at 7 bases. CDR1 is LGHNA and CDR2 is YSLEER in the germline V gene. The length of the CDR3 is 14 residues. Losses at the gene ends were 6 bases for V and 4 bases for J; bases not matched to a gene: 8. This chain's CDR3 is CASSPRLAGETQYF. The CDR3 DNA reads TGCGCCAGCAGTCCGCGACTAGCTGGAGAGACCCAGTACTTC.

This chain uses TRBV6-1 with TRBJ1-4; 7 bases match TRBD1. Trimming cost V 7 bases and J 3 bases; bases outside gene matches: 8. The CDR3 sequence is 15 residues long. CDR1 and CDR2 (germline): MNHNS, SASEGT. The CDR3 reads CASTGGQASNEKLFF. The CDR3 bases are TGTGCCAGCACTGGAGGACAGGCTTCTAATGAAAAACTGTTTTTT.

The chain uses TRBV7-3 and TRBJ2-3, with D perhaps TRBD1 or TRBD2 (5 bases each). Germline V gene data show CDR1 as SGHTA and CDR2 as FQGTGA. The CDR3 sequence is 15 residues long. The germline V and J ends were trimmed by 2 bases and 2 bases, with 11 bases remaining between them. The DNA for the CDR3 is TGTGCCAGCAGCTTAGATGGGGGATTCACAGATACGCAGTATTTT. Its translation: CASSLDGGFTDTQYF.

The chain uses TRBV4-1 and TRBJ2-1; D is unresolved. The CDR3 is made up of 14 amino acids. Germline values: CDR1 MGHRA, CDR2 YSYEKL. Trimming shortened V by 0 bases and J by 8 bases, and 11 bases separated the two germline ends. CDR3 loop: CASSQDRHPDEQFF. Here the CDR3 DNA reads TGCGCCAGCAGCCAAGATCGGCACCCCGATGAGCAGTTCTTC.

This chain links TRBV5-5 with TRBJ2-7; D is ambiguous. CDR1 and CDR2 from the germline V gene are SGHKS and YYEKEE (reference sequence). The V and J ends lost 2 bases and 4 bases respectively, with 16 bases between them. The length of the CDR3 is 15 residues. CDR3 sequence: CASSLLTVTGYEQYF. For the CDR3, the DNA is TGTGCCAGCAGCTTATTGACGGTGACGGGTTACGAGCAGTACTTC.

V and J are TRBV7-6 and TRBJ2-3; 11 bases match TRBD2. The CDR3 runs 18 residues. Looked up from germline, CDR1 is SGHVS and CDR2 is FNYEAQ. V gave up 5 bases and J gave up 0 bases; unmatched junction bases: 10. CDR3 loop: CASSPDPGLAVSTDTQYF. CDR3 in DNA: TGTGCCAGCAGCCCCGATCCGGGACTAGCGGTTAGCACAGATACGCAGTATTTT.

The rearrangement uses TRBV4-1 and TRBJ2-3, with a possible D match to TRBD1 (5 bases). The CDR3 is 16 amino acids. The germline gives CDR1 MGHRA, CDR2 YSYEKL. The germline V and J ends were trimmed by 1 base and 2 bases, with 13 bases remaining between them. Here the CDR3 reads CASSQGLGVVTDTQYF. The DNA for the CDR3 is TGCGCCAGCAGCCAAGGATTAGGGGTGGTCACAGATACGCAGTATTTT.

This chain uses TRBV19 with TRBJ1-1, with D unresolved. The ends were cut back, 8 bases at V and 0 bases at J, with 10 bases in the middle. Looked up from germline, CDR1 is LNHDA and CDR2 is SQIVND (reference sequence). This CDR3 comprises 13 residues. DNA of the CDR3: TGTGCCAGTGTGGACGTGGTGAACACTGAAGCTTTCTTT. This gives the protein CASVDVVNTEAFF.

This rearrangement joins TRBV5-6 to TRBJ2-3, with TRBD2 identical over 14 bases. Germline assignment: CDR1 SGHDT and CDR2 YYEEEE. This CDR3 is built from 19 residues. J was trimmed by 2 bases and V by 4 bases; bases with no gene match: 12. The CDR3 nucleotides read TGTGCCAGCAGCCTGACTAGCGGGAGGGCCCTAAGACTCACAGATACGCAGTATTTT. The encoded protein is CASSLTSGRALRLTDTQYF.

This clone was observed a handful of times. This chain uses TRBV30 with TRBJ1-5; 7 positions match TRBD1. This CDR3 has 13 residues. The junction had 5 bases not matched to a gene; V was cut back by 5 bases and J by 4 bases. Germline CDR1 reads GTSNPN; CDR2 reads SVGIG (reference sequence). The CDR3 sequence: CAWGQAENQPQHF. The CDR3 region has the DNA TGTGCCTGGGGACAGGCCGAAAATCAGCCCCAGCATTTT. The full variable domain, completed using reference TRBV30 and TRBJ1-5, is SQTIHQWPATLVQPVGSPLSLECTVEGTSNPNLYWYRQAAGRGLQLLFYSVGIGQISSEVPQNLSASRPQDRQFILSSKKLLLSDSGFYLCAWGQAENQPQHFGDGTRLSIL.

This sequence joins TRBV29-1 and TRBJ2-3; possibly TRBD2 for D (5 bases). Germline CDR1 reads SQVTM; CDR2 reads ANQGSEA. The CDR3 has 12 residues. V lost 8 bases and J 0 bases, leaving 9 bases between the germline ends. The CDR3 spells CSSRTSTDTQYF. The CDR3 DNA reads TGCAGCTCCCGGACTAGCACAGATACGCAGTATTTT.

Only a few counts were recorded for this clone. The rearrangement links TRBV2 to TRBJ2-7; D is tentatively TRBD1 or TRBD2 (5 bases each). V was shortened by 3 bases and J by 0 bases, with 12 bases between the two germline ends. From germline, CDR1 is SNHLY and CDR2 FYNNEI. The CDR3 is made up of 15 amino acids. The CDR3: CASSEGRLSSYEQYF. CDR3 DNA: TGTGCCAGCAGTGAGGGACGCCTGAGCTCCTACGAGCAGTACTTC.

The J gene is TRBJ1-2, the V gene TRBV9; D possibly corresponds to TRBD1 (6 bases). Germline V CDR1 and CDR2: SGDLS, YYNGEE. V shed 4 bases and J shed 3 bases, with 13 bases lying between them. CDR3 length equals 14 residues. The CDR3 DNA sequence: TGTGCCAGCAGCCAAATGACAGGAGACTATGGCTACACCTTC. It yields the protein CASSQMTGDYGYTF. The variable domain in full, completed from reference TRBV9 and TRBJ1-2, reads DSGVTQTPKHLITATGQRVTLRCSPRSGDLSVYWYQQSLDQGLQFLIQYYNGEERAKGNILERFSAQQFPDLHSELNLSSLELGDSALYFCASSQMTGDYGYTFGSGTRLTVV.

This chain uses TRBV25-1 with TRBJ2-7; 8 nucleotides line up with TRBD1. The J segment lost 4 bases and the V segment lost 1 base, leaving 6 bases of the junction unmatched. The CDR3 has 15 residues. Germline V gene sequence: CDR1 MGHDK, CDR2 SYGVNS. Here the CDR3 reads CASSELRQGTYEQYF. DNA of the CDR3: TGTGCCAGCAGTGAATTGCGACAGGGGACGTACGAGCAGTACTTC.

The chain employs TRBV6-5 and TRBJ2-1; the D call may be TRBD1 or TRBD2 (6 bases each). The CDR3 is 15 residues long. The ends were cut back, 7 bases at V and 0 bases at J, with 13 bases in the middle. Germline CDR1 MNHEY, CDR2 SVGAGI. In DNA form, the CDR3 reads TGTGCCAGCACCCCTGAGGGGGGCTCCTACAATGAGCAGTTCTTC. Amino acids: CASTPEGGSYNEQFF.

CDR3 in amino acids: CASSQVTGLGTYEQYF. CDR3 nucleotides: TGCGCCAGCAGCCAAGTAACGGGACTAGGAACCTACGAGCAGTACTTC. This sequence joins TRBV4-1 and TRBJ2-7, with TRBD2 matching 8 bases. CDR3 length: 16 amino acids. V lost 1 base and J lost 2; bases outside the gene matches: 7. The germline V gene has CDR1 MGHRA and CDR2 YSYEKL.

The chain combines TRBV15 with TRBJ2-1; the D gene is possibly TRBD1 (6 bases). The V and J ends lost 3 bases and 4 bases respectively, with 13 bases between them. Germline V gene lookup returns CDR1 LNHNV and CDR2 YYDKDF (reference sequence). The CDR3 sequence is 15 residues long. The CDR3 sequence: CATSSAGAGYNEQFF. CDR3 nucleotides: TGTGCCACCAGCAGTGCAGGGGCTGGATACAATGAGCAGTTCTTC.

Note on this clone: Other DNA sequences in this sample translate to the same CDR3. This chain uses TRBV11-2 with TRBJ2-1, with D possibly being TRBD1 (5 bases). The length of the CDR3 is 14 residues. In germline, CDR1 is SGHAT, CDR2 FQNNGV. Trimming took off 3 bases at V and 1 base at J, with 7 bases between the two ends. CDR3 in amino acids: CASSFSGSYNEQFF. DNA for the CDR3: TGTGCCAGCAGCTTTTCAGGGTCCTACAATGAGCAGTTCTTC.

This clone was seen just once. The CDR3 here is CASSIGPNSPLHF. The CDR3 DNA reads as TGTGCCAGTAGTATTGGGCCAAATTCACCCCTCCACTTT. The V and J genes are TRBV19 and TRBJ1-6, with D unresolved. Trimming shortened V by 3 bases and J by 7 bases, and 7 bases separated the two germline ends. The CDR3 spans 13 residues. The germline V gene has CDR1 LNHDA and CDR2 SQIVND (reference sequence).

The chain has TRBV7-6 and TRBJ2-7; 8 bases are a match to TRBD2. The CDR3 extends over 15 amino acids. The germline gives CDR1 SGHVS, CDR2 FNYEAQ. The V segment lost 4 bases and the J segment 5 bases; nucleotides outside the gene matches: 10. The CDR3 nucleotides are TGTGCCAGCAGCTACAAGCGGGAGACCCCCCACGAGCAGTACTTC. Encoded protein: CASSYKRETPHEQYF.